This TCR beta chain was profiled in a study of OX40 agonist ivuxolimab in advanced cancers. Study-level results: It was also the case that some nonresponders had low normalized T-cell clonal expansion.

Profiling relied on immunoSEQ multiplex PCR, and the TCRdb table lists in-frame clones only, not all of them. The sample consists of tens of thousands of clones, more than 75% of them appearing once. This clone was seen a few times. Its specificity is not known. CDR1 and CDR2 from the germline V gene are SGHRS and YFSETQ. Trimming pared 4 bases from V and 0 bases from J, leaving 13 bases between. This CDR3 comprises 15 residues. The J gene is TRBJ1-1, the V gene TRBV5-1; D gene ambiguous. This TCR was recovered from an adult with an advanced solid tumor such as melanoma, head and neck, liver or kidney cancer. The sequencing used CD4+ or CD8+ T cells sorted from blood, collected in a trial of the OX40 agonist ivuxolimab. CDR3 DNA sequence: TGCGCCAGCAGCATAATGACGGGGATGAACACTGAAGCTTTCTTT. Protein product: CASSIMTGMNTEAFF.